This entry describes one TCR beta chain. Antigen specificity is unknown. Germline values: CDR1 SGHDT, CDR2 YYEEEE. Trimming took 1 base from V and 5 from J, leaving 3 bases between them. CDR3 length: 11 residues. Generated by immunoSEQ multiplex PCR, the TCRdb table keeps only in-frame clones and is missing some. The repertoire consists of 30,000 to 35,000 clones, with 50% to 60% occurring once and the leading ten covering 9.5% to 11%. This sample was included in a study of a mutant IDH1 vaccine in newly diagnosed glioma. On the study more broadly: Former treatment meant radiotherapy, temozolomide, or both; the majority had gotten both.

Broader study findings: The occurrence of vaccine-induced immune responses was seen in roughly 93% of patients.

Stated time point: week 5, during vaccination. A 20-mer mutant IDH1 peptide at 300 ug was injected subcutaneously with topical imiquimod. The receptor's source is a woman between 18 and 30 years old with glioma. The chain is built from TRBV5-6 and TRBJ2-5, with D unresolved. The specimen comprised PBMCs, sampled from a glioma patient whose treatment included an IDH1 peptide vaccine. The CDR3 DNA reads as TGTGCCAGCAGCTTGTTCGAGACCCAGTACTTC. Translating gives CASSLFETQYF. The full variable domain, rest sourced from reference TRBV5-6 and TRBJ2-5, is DAGVTQSPTHLIKTRGQQVTLRCSPKSGHDTVSWYQQALGQGPQFIFQYYEEEERQRGNFPDRFSGHQFPNYSSELNVNALLLGDSALYLCASSLFETQYFGPGTRLLVL.